The rows below give T cell receptor beta chains drawn from one sample of a study of identifying expanded T cells in peripheral blood. Only in-frame clones appear in the TCRdb table, and some are missing; sequencing was by immunoSEQ multiplex PCR. The table records 70,000 to 95,000 clones, about 87% of them present only once. The sequencing sample was made of blood. The receptors shown here come from a person aged 18 to 70 in good health. Each CDR3 is given with its conserved first and last residue. The D gene is left open where the match is weak. Clone size is given for some rows only: seen once, a few or many times, or a class if the clone is expanded.

CDR3: CASSLSGGEQYF
DNA: TGTGCCAGCAGTTTGTCTGGGGGCGAGCAGTACTTC
D: -
V: TRBV28
J: TRBJ2-7
length: 12
size: -

CDR3: CASSPPPNGFYGYTF
DNA: TGTGCCAGCAGTCCCCCTCCCAACGGCTTCTATGGCTACACCTTC
D: -
V: TRBV2
J: TRBJ1-2
length: 15
size: -

CDR3: CASSERLPGQGTGELFF
DNA: TGTGCCAGCAGCGAACGATTACCGGGACAGGGTACCGGGGAGCTGTTTTTT
D: TRBD1
V: TRBV2
J: TRBJ2-2
length: 17
size: -

CDR3: CASSQDSRTGVHEQYF
DNA: TGCGCCAGCAGCCAAGATTCGAGGACAGGGGTCCACGAGCAGTACTTC
D: TRBD1
V: TRBV4-1
J: TRBJ2-7
length: 16
size: -

CDR3: CATYGGSTGGTEAFF
DNA: TGTGCCACCTACGGAGGATCGACAGGAGGGACTGAAGCTTTCTTT
D: -
V: TRBV18
J: TRBJ1-1
length: 15
size: -

CDR3: CASSLDSTGPYGYTF
DNA: TGTGCCAGCTCACTGGACTCCACCGGCCCCTATGGCTACACCTTC
D: -
V: TRBV18
J: TRBJ1-2
length: 15
size: -

CDR3: CASSLHRVYGYTF
DNA: TGTGCCAGCAGTTTACACAGAGTTTATGGCTACACCTTC
D: -
V: TRBV28
J: TRBJ1-2
length: 13
size: -

CDR3: CASKTRLVVNQETQYF
DNA: TGTGCCAGCAAAACCCGACTAGTCGTAAACCAAGAGACCCAGTACTTC
D: -
V: TRBV6-4
J: TRBJ2-5
length: 16
size: -

CDR3: CASRWTGRNTEAFF
DNA: TGCGCCAGCAGGTGGACAGGGCGCAACACTGAAGCTTTCTTT
D: TRBD1
V: TRBV5-1
J: TRBJ1-1
length: 14
size: -

CDR3: CASTPAEMRTDTQYF
DNA: TGTGCCAGCACCCCCGCGGAGATGCGCACAGATACGCAGTATTTT
D: -
V: TRBV6-6
J: TRBJ2-3
length: 15
size: -

CDR3: CASSLQGSGNTIYF
DNA: TGTGCCAGCAGTCTGCAGGGTTCCGGAAACACCATATATTTT
D: -
V: TRBV2
J: TRBJ1-3
length: 14
size: -

CDR3: CASSLGPTRSSYNEQFF
DNA: TGTGCCAGCAGCTTAGGTCCTACTCGGAGCTCCTACAATGAGCAGTTCTTC
D: -
V: TRBV7-3
J: TRBJ2-1
length: 17
size: -

CDR3: CASSAEGFNSNQPQHF
DNA: TGTGCCAGCAGTGCTGAGGGGTTCAATAGCAATCAGCCCCAGCATTTT
D: -
V: TRBV2
J: TRBJ1-5
length: 16
size: -

CDR3: CASSYTGDPSGEQYF
DNA: TGTGCCAGCAGCTACACGGGGGACCCCTCTGGCGAGCAGTACTTC
D: -
V: TRBV9
J: TRBJ2-7
length: 15
size: -

CDR3: CASSPLAASGDTQYF
DNA: TGCGCCAGCAGCCCTCTCGCGGCCTCAGGCGATACGCAGTATTTT
D: -
V: TRBV4-1
J: TRBJ2-3
length: 15
size: -

CDR3: CASSFGRTYEQYF
DNA: TGTGCCAGCAGCTTCGGCAGAACCTACGAGCAGTACTTC
D: -
V: TRBV11-3
J: TRBJ2-7
length: 13
size: -

CDR3: CASSPRVLAGDTQYF
DNA: TGTGCCAGCTCACCACGGGTGCTAGCGGGGGATACGCAGTATTTT
D: TRBD2
V: TRBV18
J: TRBJ2-3
length: 15
size: -

CDR3: CASSYSRTGGNTEAFF
DNA: TGTGCCAGCAGTTACTCGCGGACAGGGGGGAACACTGAAGCTTTCTTT
D: TRBD1
V: TRBV6-5
J: TRBJ1-1
length: 16
size: -

CDR3: CASSWRTVDQETQYF
DNA: TGCGCCAGCAGCTGGAGGACAGTTGACCAAGAGACCCAGTACTTC
D: -
V: TRBV5-1
J: TRBJ2-5
length: 15
size: -

CDR3: CASSRRRGAQAGELFF
DNA: TGTGCCAGCAGCCGTCGCCGGGGGGCCCAGGCCGGGGAGCTGTTTTTT
D: -
V: TRBV7-9
J: TRBJ2-2
length: 16
size: -

CDR3: CATQLQPGTEAFF
DNA: TGTGCCACCCAGCTACAACCGGGTACTGAAGCTTTCTTT
D: -
V: TRBV7-9
J: TRBJ1-1
length: 13
size: once

CDR3: CASSFRGGDTQYF
DNA: TGTGCCAGCAGCTTCCGGGGGGGAGATACGCAGTATTTT
D: TRBD2
V: TRBV7-7
J: TRBJ2-3
length: 13
size: -

CDR3: CASSDSSYEQYF
DNA: TGTGCCAGCAGCGATAGCTCCTACGAGCAGTACTTC
D: -
V: TRBV7-9
J: TRBJ2-7
length: 12
size: -

CDR3: CASSSSLGTGYGYTF
DNA: TGTGCCAGCAGCTCTTCCCTCGGGACAGGCTATGGCTACACCTTC
D: TRBD1
V: TRBV11-3
J: TRBJ1-2
length: 15
size: -

CDR3: CASSSGVAETQYF
DNA: TGTGCCAGCAGCTCCGGGGTAGCGGAGACCCAGTACTTC
D: -
V: TRBV7-2
J: TRBJ2-5
length: 13
size: -

CDR3: CASSVGQDETQYF
DNA: TGCGCCAGCAGCGTGGGACAGGACGAGACCCAGTACTTC
D: TRBD1
V: TRBV5-1
J: TRBJ2-5
length: 13
size: -

CDR3: CASTQTGRGNQPQHF
DNA: TGTGCCAGTACCCAAACGGGGAGGGGCAATCAGCCCCAGCATTTT
D: -
V: TRBV19
J: TRBJ1-5
length: 15
size: -

CDR3: CAWVRGGADTQYF
DNA: TGTGCCTGGGTACGGGGGGGCGCAGATACGCAGTATTTT
D: TRBD2
V: TRBV30
J: TRBJ2-3
length: 13
size: -

CDR3: CSVGQTNNSPLHF
DNA: TGCAGCGTTGGGCAGACCAATAATTCACCCCTCCACTTT
D: -
V: TRBV29-1
J: TRBJ1-6
length: 13
size: few

CDR3: CASSLAGDRGETQYF
DNA: TGCGCCAGCAGCTTGGCAGGGGACAGGGGGGAGACCCAGTACTTC
D: TRBD1
V: TRBV5-1
J: TRBJ2-5
length: 15
size: -

CDR3: CASSQDLTTAYTF
DNA: TGCGCCAGCAGCCAAGATCTTACGACAGCCTACACCTTC
D: -
V: TRBV4-1
J: TRBJ1-2
length: 13
size: -

CDR3: CASSPGRQYSNQPQHF
DNA: TGTGCCAGCTCACCGGGACGACAATATAGCAATCAGCCCCAGCATTTT
D: -
V: TRBV18
J: TRBJ1-5
length: 16
size: -

CDR3: CAITRSGTGSEEQYF
DNA: TGTGCCATCACTCGCTCCGGGACAGGCTCTGAGGAGCAGTACTTC
D: TRBD1
V: TRBV10-3
J: TRBJ2-7
length: 15
size: -

CDR3: CASSKEAGAYNEQFF
DNA: TGTGCCAGCAGTAAAGAAGCGGGGGCCTACAATGAGCAGTTCTTC
D: TRBD2
V: TRBV2
J: TRBJ2-1
length: 15
size: once

CDR3: CASILRLNNQPQHF
DNA: TGTGCCAGCATACTCAGGCTTAACAATCAGCCCCAGCATTTT
D: -
V: TRBV6-4
J: TRBJ1-5
length: 14
size: -

CDR3: CAASLGGGVSSTDTQYF
DNA: TGTGCCGCATCCCTTGGCGGGGGGGTTTCTAGCACAGATACGCAGTATTTT
D: TRBD2
V: TRBV10-3
J: TRBJ2-3
length: 17
size: -

CDR3: CASDWAANYGYTF
DNA: TGTGCCAGTGACTGGGCCGCAAACTATGGCTACACCTTC
D: -
V: TRBV19
J: TRBJ1-2
length: 13
size: -

CDR3: CASSLQGFPGNTIYF
DNA: TGTGCCAGCAGCCTACAGGGCTTCCCCGGAAACACCATATATTTT
D: -
V: TRBV6-1
J: TRBJ1-3
length: 15
size: -

CDR3: CASRPGGRDDGYTF
DNA: TGTGCCAGCCGGCCGGGGGGGAGAGATGATGGCTACACCTTC
D: -
V: TRBV19
J: TRBJ1-2
length: 14
size: -

CDR3: CASSLVGPYNEQFF
DNA: TGCGCCAGCAGCTTGGTGGGACCCTACAATGAGCAGTTCTTC
D: -
V: TRBV5-1
J: TRBJ2-1
length: 14
size: -

CDR3: CASSQVGGRPPYEQYF
DNA: TGTGCCAGCAGCCAAGTCGGTGGGAGGCCTCCCTACGAGCAGTACTTC
D: -
V: TRBV4-2
J: TRBJ2-7
length: 16
size: -

CDR3: CAISEIGSSDTQYF
DNA: TGTGCCATCAGTGAGATAGGATCGTCGGATACGCAGTATTTT
D: -
V: TRBV10-3
J: TRBJ2-3
length: 14
size: once

CDR3: CASSPQQGPGYTF
DNA: TGTGCCAGCAGCCCCCAACAGGGACCTGGCTACACCTTC
D: -
V: TRBV5-5
J: TRBJ1-2
length: 13
size: -

CDR3: CASSSRPSEPQHF
DNA: TGTGCCAGCAGCTCCCGTCCCTCAGAGCCCCAGCATTTT
D: -
V: TRBV7-2
J: TRBJ1-5
length: 13
size: -

CDR3: CPLGTANRNQPQHF
DNA: TGCCCCTTGGGGACAGCGAATCGCAATCAGCCCCAGCATTTT
D: TRBD1
V: TRBV30
J: TRBJ1-5
length: 14
size: -

CDR3: CASSLRTDLSGANVLTF
DNA: TGTGCCAGCAGTCTCCGGACGGATTTGTCTGGGGCCAACGTCCTGACTTTC
D: -
V: TRBV27
J: TRBJ2-6
length: 17
size: -

CDR3: CASRRGLGSGYTF
DNA: TGTGCCAGCAGAAGGGGACTAGGGTCTGGCTACACCTTC
D: -
V: TRBV6-5
J: TRBJ1-2
length: 13
size: -

CDR3: CASRRQGGNTEAFF
DNA: TGTGCCAGCAGGCGACAGGGGGGGAACACTGAAGCTTTCTTT
D: TRBD1
V: TRBV5-4
J: TRBJ1-1
length: 14
size: -